Listed below are T cell receptor beta chains from one sample, sequenced in a study of blood T cell repertoires in COVID-19. Repertoires were generated with immunoSEQ multiplex PCR, while TCRdb's copy carries only in-frame clones and drops some. The profile shows 150,000 to 200,000 clones, 88% of them singletons. The source material was PBMCs or T cells enriched from blood (not recorded which). The receptor source for this set is a woman aged 18-29 years who had recovered from COVID-19. Both conserved end residues are part of each CDR3. A D gene is named only where the DNA matches it firmly. Clone size is stated in some rows and not others, as once, few, many or a class when expanded.

V gene	J gene	CDR3 length	clone size	D gene	CDR3 protein	CDR3 DNA
TRBV10-3	TRBJ2-1	19	few	TRBD2	CAISTLAGAGHKLANEQFF	TGTGCCATCTCTACTTTAGCGGGAGCTGGGCACAAGTTGGCTAATGAGCAGTTCTTC
TRBV6-5	TRBJ2-7	13	-	-	CASTDPGGREQYF	TGTGCCAGCACCGACCCCGGGGGGCGCGAGCAGTACTTC
TRBV28	TRBJ1-4	17	-	TRBD1	CASLPRRDSVLNEKLFF	TGTGCCAGCCTCCCTCGCAGGGACAGCGTCCTTAATGAAAAACTGTTTTTT
TRBV6-1	TRBJ2-7	15	-	TRBD2	CASSESRLAGYEQYF	TGTGCCAGCAGTGAATCGCGACTAGCGGGGTACGAGCAGTACTTC
TRBV9	TRBJ1-1	15	-	TRBD1	CASSAPGQLNTEAFF	TGTGCCAGCAGCGCACCGGGACAGCTCAACACTGAAGCTTTCTTT
TRBV3-1/TRBV3-2	TRBJ2-3	11	-	-	CASSHLDTQYF	TGTGCCAGCAGCCACCTAGATACGCAGTATTTT
TRBV5-1	TRBJ1-5	14	-	TRBD1	CASATGEKDQPQHF	TGCGCCAGCGCAACAGGGGAAAAGGATCAGCCCCAGCATTTT
TRBV7-2	TRBJ1-2	15	-	-	CASSLVGAGSFGYTF	TGTGCCAGCAGCTTAGTAGGGGCCGGAAGTTTTGGCTACACCTTC
TRBV28	TRBJ1-4	17	-	-	CASSLLPLQGSNEKLFF	TGTGCCAGCAGTTTACTCCCCCTGCAGGGGTCAAATGAAAAACTGTTTTTT
TRBV4-3	TRBJ2-7	17	-	-	CASSQDRGSTAHYEQYF	TGCGCCAGCAGCCAAGATCGCGGGTCCACTGCCCATTACGAGCAGTACTTC
TRBV28	TRBJ1-3	15	-	TRBD1	CASSFRDRVDQSIYF	TGTGCCAGCAGTTTCCGGGACAGGGTAGATCAAAGCATATATTTT
TRBV28	TRBJ2-7	16	once	TRBD1	CASSFAGQGNYYEQYF	TGTGCCAGCAGTTTTGCGGGACAGGGAAATTACTACGAGCAGTACTTC